This T cell receptor beta chain was obtained from a study of blood T cell repertoires in COVID-19. Study-level information: Italy, Spain and the United States were the sources of the convalescent and acute COVID-19 samples. Sources were T cells, B-cell-depleted T cells, or PBMCs; the material itself was cDNA or gDNA.

Per the original methods: Quantification of nucleated cells was approximated via reference gene primer amplification. The table came from immunoSEQ multiplex PCR; TCRdb's copy has only in-frame clones and leaves some out. D and trimming come from the DNA, and the V and J calls and clone size come from that table. The table includes tens of thousands of clones, more than 70% detected once. This clone was seen a handful of times. With 5 bases removed from V and 5 bases from J, the gap between germline ends came to 10 bases. CDR1 MRHNA and CDR2 SNTAGT come from the germline V gene. CDR3 length: 13 residues.

This sequence originates from a man between 50 and 59 years old with active COVID-19. Sequenced material: peripheral blood. The V call is TRBV6-4, the J call TRBJ1-5; D may be TRBD1 (6 bases). The CDR3 protein is CASSLQGDQPQHF. Here the CDR3 DNA reads TGTGCCAGCAGTTTACAGGGAGATCAGCCCCAGCATTTT.